The 5 T cell receptor beta chains in this list originate from one sample, sequenced in a study of T cells expressing NK-cell markers. For each CDR3 protein, TCRdb gives one entry from its re-call of the 5' RACE reads, without DNA. This specimen shows some 500,000 distinct CDR3 sequences; the ten leading clones hold about 1.5%. The sequenced sample was blood T cells: a sorted CD56 or NKG2C T cell subset, CD4+ or CD8+ T cells, or bulk PBMC T cells (not recorded which). Receptor source: a woman between 45 and 60 years old in good health.

This chain links TRBV20-1 with TRBJ1-2; TCRdb gives TRBD1 as the D gene, but with no DNA this cannot be confirmed. CDR1 DFQATT and CDR2 SNEGSKA come from the germline V gene (reference sequence). The length of the CDR3 is 16 residues. The CDR3 sequence: CSARDLNSPTNYGYTF.

The chain carries TRBV14 and TRBJ2-1; TCRdb reports TRBD2, a call that lacks DNA to check it against. CDR3 length: 17 amino acids. Germline CDR1 and CDR2: SGHDN and FVKESK. This CDR3 reads CASSQVVSGKSHNEQFF.

The rearrangement links TRBV12-3 or TRBV12-4 to TRBJ2-1; TCRdb calls TRBD2, which cannot be checked without DNA. This CDR3 is 17 amino acids long. The CDR3 region is CASRKEEGLGSHNEQFF.

V usage is TRBV6-2 or TRBV6-3 and J usage is TRBJ1-5; TCRdb gives TRBD1 as the D gene, but with no DNA this cannot be confirmed. Germline V gene lookup returns CDR1 MNHEY and CDR2 SVGEGT. The length of the CDR3 is 18 residues. The CDR3 here is CASSLALKDRAGIQPQHF.

The gene calls are TRBV20-1 and TRBJ1-1. The CDR3 has 15 amino acids. Germline V lookup: CDR1 DFQATT, CDR2 SNEGSKA (reference sequence). The chain's CDR3 is CSARDPGRLNTEAFF.